This is a list of T cell receptor beta chains from one sample in a study of blood T cell repertoires in COVID-19. The repertoire was sequenced with immunoSEQ multiplex PCR; TCRdb's copy has only in-frame clones and lacks some. The table records more than 300,000 clones, around 87% of them present only once. The sample was peripheral blood. Receptors originate from a woman in her 30s with COVID-19, enrolled during active disease. Each CDR3 is given with its conserved first and last residue. A D gene is named only where the DNA matches it firmly. Clone size, where shown, is once, few, many, or a class for clones that have expanded.

abundance	v_gene	d_gene	j_gene	CDR3aa	CDR3nt
.	TRBV5-6	.	TRBJ1-2	CASSLNPTGTSYGYTF	TGTGCCAGCAGCCTTAACCCGACAGGAACAAGCTATGGCTACACCTTC
.	TRBV24-1	.	TRBJ2-3	CATSDENSSRDTQYF	TGTGCCACCAGTGATGAGAACAGCTCAAGAGATACGCAGTATTTT
.	TRBV6-6	TRBD1	TRBJ2-5	CASRDREFQETQYF	TGTGCCAGCAGGGACAGGGAATTCCAAGAGACCCAGTACTTC
.	TRBV3-1/TRBV3-2	TRBD2	TRBJ2-5	CASSQDPPGLHDPAQYF	TGTGCCAGCAGCCAAGACCCTCCGGGACTACACGACCCAGCCCAGTACTTC
.	TRBV19	.	TRBJ2-1	CASSAKLAGSYNEQFF	TGTGCCAGTAGTGCCAAGTTGGCGGGCTCCTACAATGAGCAGTTCTTC
.	TRBV2	TRBD1	TRBJ1-4	CASSPYHSTGLDEKLFF	TGTGCCAGCAGTCCGTACCATTCGACAGGGCTAGACGAAAAACTGTTTTTT
.	TRBV10-3	.	TRBJ1-6	CAATQGKNSPLHF	TGTGCCGCCACCCAGGGGAAAAATTCACCCCTCCACTTT
.	TRBV5-1	TRBD2	TRBJ2-5	CASSLYGSGRQETQYF	TGCGCCAGCAGCTTGTACGGTAGCGGGAGGCAAGAGACCCAGTACTTC
once	TRBV6-5	.	TRBJ1-1	CASRPTGVANTEAFF	TGTGCCAGCAGGCCGACAGGAGTGGCGAACACTGAAGCTTTCTTT
.	TRBV5-1	TRBD1	TRBJ2-7	CASSVGQGSTYEQYF	TGCGCCAGCAGCGTCGGACAGGGAAGTACCTACGAGCAGTACTTC
.	TRBV30	TRBD2	TRBJ2-1	CAWSTGGVEQFF	TGTGCCTGGAGTACGGGGGGAGTCGAGCAGTTCTTC
.	TRBV6-5	.	TRBJ2-1	CASSYRRWQFF	TGTGCCAGCAGTTACCGTCGGTGGCAGTTCTTC
.	TRBV7-9	TRBD2	TRBJ2-5	CASSLGTSRETQYF	TGTGCCAGCAGCCTCGGGACTAGCAGGGAGACCCAGTACTTC
.	TRBV28	TRBD1	TRBJ2-7	CASSSPGQGSYEQYF	TGTGCCAGCAGTTCGCCCGGACAGGGCTCCTACGAGCAGTACTTC
.	TRBV2	.	TRBJ1-5	CASSRQGSFNQPQHF	TGTGCCAGCAGTCGGCAGGGTTCCTTCAATCAGCCCCAGCATTTT
.	TRBV18	.	TRBJ1-2	CASSLSLQGFDYGYTF	TGTGCCAGCTCACTCTCCCTACAGGGTTTTGACTATGGCTACACCTTC
.	TRBV3-1/TRBV3-2	.	TRBJ2-7	CASTRGPPGHSYEQYF	TGTGCCAGCACCAGAGGGCCCCCGGGACACTCCTACGAGCAGTACTTC
once	TRBV5-1	TRBD2	TRBJ2-1	CASSLARLAGHNEQFF	TGCGCCAGCAGCTTGGCCCGACTAGCGGGACACAATGAGCAGTTCTTC
.	TRBV6-1	.	TRBJ2-7	CASSERETPYEQYF	TGTGCCAGCAGTGAACGGGAGACACCGTACGAGCAGTACTTC
.	TRBV3-1/TRBV3-2	TRBD1	TRBJ1-5	CASSSTGASNQPQHF	TGTGCCAGCAGTTCGACAGGGGCTAGCAATCAGCCCCAGCATTTT
.	TRBV13	.	TRBJ1-3	CASSDRTDIGNTIYF	TGTGCCAGCAGCGATCGGACAGATATCGGAAACACCATATATTTT
.	TRBV24-1	TRBD1	TRBJ2-1	CATSDPGQSSYNEQFF	TGTGCCACCAGTGACCCGGGACAGAGCTCCTACAATGAGCAGTTCTTC
.	TRBV27	.	TRBJ2-2	CASSFLAGANTGELFF	TGTGCCAGCAGTTTCCTGGCAGGGGCGAACACCGGGGAGCTGTTTTTT
few	TRBV27	TRBD1	TRBJ2-7	CASSLRQGGSYEQYF	TGTGCCAGCAGTCTTCGACAGGGTGGGTCCTACGAGCAGTACTTC
.	TRBV5-4	.	TRBJ2-7	CASSLDAGILDEQYF	TGTGCCAGCAGCTTGGATGCGGGGATACTGGACGAGCAGTACTTC